The 23 T cell receptor beta chains given below trace back to one sample, sequenced in a study of control samples from healthy donors and cancer patients. Sequencing was performed with immunoSEQ multiplex PCR; in TCRdb, only in-frame clones are kept and a portion is missing. The data show 70,000 to 80,000 clones, with 75% to 90% seen just once and around 15% held by the top ten. What was sequenced was blood. These TCRs come from a man between 50 and 59 years old in good health.

The J gene is TRBJ2-7, the V gene TRBV19, with 10 bases that match TRBD1. V shed 5 bases, J shed 4 bases, and the junction held 5 bases outside the gene matches. CDR1 LNHDA and CDR2 SQIVND come from the germline V gene (reference sequence). This CDR3 is 14 amino acids long. The CDR3 region has the DNA TGTGCCAGTAGTCCTCGACAGGGGGCTTACGAGCAGTACTTC. Amino acid sequence: CASSPRQGAYEQYF.

The chain employs TRBV7-2 and TRBJ2-7, with a weak D call TRBD2 (5 bases). Per the germline V gene, CDR1 is SGHTA and CDR2 is FQGNSA. V lost 5 bases to trimming and J lost 1 base, with 12 bases between them. The CDR3 runs 14 residues. The CDR3 DNA reads as TGTGCCAGCAGCCGTAGCGCAAGATCCTACGAGCAGTACTTC. It specifies CASSRSARSYEQYF.

This sequence joins TRBV20-1 and TRBJ2-5; TRBD2 aligns across 10 bases. CDR3 size: 15 residues. Germline CDR1 is DFQATT and CDR2 is SNEGSKA (reference sequence). V was clipped by 3 bases and J by 4 bases; unmatched bases: 8. In DNA, the CDR3 is TGCAGTGCTAGTGGGGCTAGCGGGAGTTCAGAGACCCAGTACTTC. This encodes CSASGASGSSETQYF.

The genes are TRBV9 and TRBJ2-5, with TRBD2 matching 7 bases. With V trimmed by 3 bases and J by 2 bases, 4 bases remained unmatched. CDR3 length equals 14 residues. CDR1 and CDR2 from the germline V gene are SGDLS and YYNGEE. CDR3 loop: CASSEAGTQETQYF. The CDR3 DNA reads TGTGCCAGCAGCGAAGCGGGGACGCAAGAGACCCAGTACTTC.

This chain connects TRBV2 to TRBJ2-1; possible D gene TRBD1, 6 bases. V shed 6 bases and J shed 8 bases, with 14 bases lying between them. The CDR3 is made up of 13 amino acids. CDR1 is SNHLY, CDR2 FYNNEI, per germline. CDR3 DNA sequence: TGTGCCAGCAGCCTAGAAAAGGGGGATGAGCAGTTCTTC. Translation: CASSLEKGDEQFF.

This rearrangement joins TRBV18 to TRBJ2-2; 8 nucleotides agree with TRBD1. The CDR3 extends over 17 amino acids. The V and J ends lost 0 bases and 2 bases, in that order; junction bases with no gene match: 5. Germline V gene sequence: CDR1 KGHSH, CDR2 LQKENI. The CDR3 nucleotides read TGTGCCAGCTCACCACCCGGCAGGGGGCTTAACACCGGGGAGCTGTTTTTT. Translation gives CASSPPGRGLNTGELFF.

This sequence joins TRBV6-2 or TRBV6-3 and TRBJ2-5; 9 bases are a match to TRBD1. This CDR3 has 13 residues. Losses at the gene ends were 5 bases for V and 6 bases for J; bases not matched to a gene: 4. CDR1 is MNHEY, CDR2 SVGEGT, per germline. The CDR3 here is CASSDRGGQTQYF. The CDR3 DNA follows: TGTGCCAGCAGTGACAGGGGGGGGCAGACCCAGTACTTC.

The chain joins TRBV7-8 to TRBJ2-7; 8 bases align to TRBD1. Trimming removed 5 bases from V and 2 bases from J; junction bases left unmatched: 5. The CDR3 has 14 amino acids. The germline CDR1 and CDR2 sequences are SGHVS and FQNEAQ. CDR3 sequence (DNA): TGTGCCAGCAGCACTCGGGGACAGGCCTACGAGCAGTACTTC. This sequence encodes CASSTRGQAYEQYF. Supplemented by reference TRBV7-8 and TRBJ2-7, the full variable domain reads GAGVSQSPRYKVAKRGQDVALRCDPISGHVSLFWYQQALGQGPEFLTYFQNEAQLDKSGLPSDRFFAERPEGSVSTLKIQRTQQEDSAVYLCASSTRGQAYEQYFGPGTRLTVT.

This chain links TRBV7-3 with TRBJ2-1, with 14 bases fitting TRBD2. The V segment lost 5 bases and the J segment 5 bases; nucleotides outside the gene matches: 8. Germline V gene data show CDR1 as SGHTA and CDR2 as FQGTGA. This CDR3 is 17 amino acids long. CDR3 in DNA: TGTGCCAGCAGCCCCGCTCGACTAGCGGGAGGGAACAATGAGCAGTTCTTC. Its translation: CASSPARLAGGNNEQFF.

The rearrangement joins TRBV30 to TRBJ1-5, with a tentative D call TRBD1 (6 bases). CDR3 length equals 13 residues. V was clipped by 2 bases and J by 2 bases, with 7 bases between them. CDR1 GTSNPN and CDR2 SVGIG come from the germline V gene (reference sequence). The CDR3 nucleotides are TGTGCCTGGAGTCACAGGGGCAATCAGCCCCAGCATTTT. Translated: CAWSHRGNQPQHF.

This chain joins TRBV21-1 and TRBJ1-4. TRBV21-1 is given as a pseudogene. The CDR3 consists of 13 residues. This chain's CDR3 is CASSNGGNEKLFF. CDR3 coding DNA: TGTGCCAGCAGCAATGGGGGTAATGAAAAACTGTTTTTT.

The rearrangement links TRBV11-3 to TRBJ2-4; weak D call: TRBD1 (6 bases). There are 13 residues in the CDR3. Germline loops: CDR1 SGHNT, CDR2 YENEEA. V lost 5 bases to trimming and J lost 1 base, with 6 bases between them. In DNA form, the CDR3 reads TGTGCCAGCAGCAGGGGGGCCAAAAACATTCAGTACTTC. Translating gives CASSRGAKNIQYF.

This clone appeared a few times. The CDR3 bases are TGCGCCAGCAGCCAAGACGGGACTAGCGGCTACAATGAGCAGTTCTTC. This sequence encodes CASSQDGTSGYNEQFF. This rearrangement joins TRBV4-3 to TRBJ2-1, with 11 nucleotides matching TRBD2. The junction had 1 base not matched to a gene; V was cut back by 0 bases and J by 3 bases. Germline CDR1 reads LGHNA; CDR2 reads YSLEER. This CDR3 is 16 amino acids long.

The chain joins TRBV6-5 to TRBJ2-5; TRBD2 is a possible D gene (6 bases). V gave up 6 bases and J gave up 10 bases, with 15 bases separating them. CDR3 length: 12 residues. Per germline, CDR1 MNHEY and CDR2 SVGAGI. CDR3 sequence reads: CASSRPSGDQYF. In DNA form, the CDR3 reads TGTGCCAGCAGCCGACCGTCGGGAGACCAGTACTTC.

The chain is built from TRBV15 and TRBJ2-7, with TRBD1 as a possible D gene (6 bases). V lost 2 bases and J lost 2, with 7 bases in between. The germline gives CDR1 LNHNV, CDR2 YYDKDF (reference sequence). CDR3 size: 13 residues. The CDR3 is CATSRQGTYEQYF. The CDR3 nucleotides are TGTGCCACCAGCAGACAGGGGACCTACGAGCAGTACTTC.

The rearrangement uses TRBV7-3 and TRBJ2-5, with D uncertain. The CDR3 extends over 13 amino acids. The germline V gene encodes CDR1 SGHTA and CDR2 FQGTGA. V was shortened by 3 bases and J by 4 bases, with 9 bases between the two germline ends. For the CDR3, the DNA is TGTGCCAGCAGCTTTTCGGGTGGAGAGACCCAGTACTTC. Translated, it gives CASSFSGGETQYF.

CDR3: CASTPGDPGQPQHF. DNA for the CDR3: TGTGCCAGTACCCCAGGTGACCCCGGGCAGCCCCAGCATTTT. This chain connects TRBV19 to TRBJ1-5; D call uncertain. CDR3 length equals 14 residues. The V end lost 7 bases, the J end lost 7 bases, and 17 bases lay between the germline ends. Germline values: CDR1 LNHDA, CDR2 SQIVND (reference sequence).

The V call is TRBV12-3 or TRBV12-4, the J call TRBJ2-7; D unresolved. There are 13 residues in the CDR3. V was cut by 3 bases and J by 5 bases, with 11 bases left in between. CDR3 in amino acids: CASSFGSANEQYF. CDR3 nucleotides: TGTGCCAGCAGTTTTGGATCAGCAAACGAGCAGTACTTC.

The gene calls are TRBV14 and TRBJ2-3; the match to TRBD1 covers 7 bases. Germline lookup yields CDR1 SGHDN and CDR2 FVKESK. CDR3 length equals 16 residues. V was clipped by 4 bases and J by 2 bases; unmatched bases: 9. DNA for the CDR3: TGTGCCAGCAGCCTCGCGACAGGGTACCCCACAGATACGCAGTATTTT. Its translation: CASSLATGYPTDTQYF.

This clone came up once. The gene calls are TRBV11-1 and TRBJ2-3; D is unclear. This CDR3 has 16 residues. V lost 0 bases, J lost 2 bases, and 12 bases lay in between. Germline V gene data show CDR1 as SGHAT and CDR2 as FQDESV (reference sequence). The CDR3 protein is CASSLAAQRLTDTQYF. CDR3 nucleotides: TGTGCCAGCAGCTTAGCGGCCCAGCGACTCACAGATACGCAGTATTTT.

This chain joins TRBV20-1 and TRBJ1-3; TRBD1 matches 8 bases. Germline V gene lookup returns CDR1 DFQATT and CDR2 SNEGSKA (reference sequence). V was pared by 3 bases and J by 0 bases, with 7 bases of the junction left unmatched. This CDR3 spans 16 amino acids. The CDR3 region is CSASPMTGVSGNTIYF. CDR3 DNA sequence: TGCAGTGCTAGTCCCATGACAGGGGTCTCTGGAAACACCATATATTTT.

This chain uses TRBV18 with TRBJ2-5, with 8 bases identical to TRBD2. The CDR3 has 15 residues. Germline loops: CDR1 KGHSH, CDR2 LQKENI. With V trimmed by 1 base and J by 1 base, 2 bases remained unmatched. As DNA, the CDR3 is TGTGCCAGCTCACCACGGACTAGCAGCCAAGAGACCCAGTACTTC. It specifies CASSPRTSSQETQYF.

This clone has a single count. The rearrangement joins TRBV9 to TRBJ1-1; unclear D gene. The CDR3 runs to 13 residues. Trimming shortened V by 4 bases and J by 1 base, and 8 bases separated the two germline ends. The germline V gene encodes CDR1 SGDLS and CDR2 YYNGEE. Here the CDR3 reads CASSHRWNTEAFF. The CDR3 DNA is TGTGCCAGCAGCCATCGGTGGAACACTGAAGCTTTCTTT.